Following are 32 T cell receptor beta chains from one sample sequenced in a study of Tregs in tolerant kidney transplant recipients. Assay: immunoSEQ multiplex PCR; the TCRdb copy retains only in-frame clones and omits some. This sample carries tens of thousands of clones, with approximately 0.78% going to the ten biggest clones. Sequencing was performed on CD4+ T cells from blood, taken before the transplant. Every receptor here comes from a human donor who received a combined kidney and bone marrow transplant.

Points on this clone: The read falls 3 residues short of the CDR3 end, and the missing part is taken from the germline J gene. This rearrangement joins TRBV20-1 to TRBJ1-4; D is ambiguous. The V and J ends lost 2 bases and 4 bases respectively, with 8 bases between them. CDR1 DFQATT and CDR2 SNEGSKA come from the germline V gene (reference sequence). The CDR3 is 13 amino acids. Incomplete CDR3 DNA: TGCAGTGCTAGACAAGGTTTTAATGAAAAA. It is translated as CSARQGFNEK. The complete CDR3 sequence is CSARQGFNEKLFF.

Note on this clone: Sequencing ends 3 residues short of the CDR3 end; the germline J gene provides the rest. V gene TRBV7-9 combines with J gene TRBJ1-3; possible D gene TRBD1, 6 bases. This CDR3 is 14 amino acids long. Germline values: CDR1 SEHNR, CDR2 FQNEAQ (reference sequence). Trimming left V 4 bases short and J 3 bases short, with 10 bases between. The CDR3 DNA, read in part, is TGTGCCAGCAGCTCCGGGACACGTGGAAACACC. Translation: CASSSGTRGNT. The entire CDR3 sequence reads CASSSGTRGNTIYF.

Incomplete CDR3 DNA: TGTGCCAGCAGTTACAGGGAAGGCGGGGAGACC. Translation: CASSYREGGET. The whole CDR3 protein is CASSYREGGETQYF. This chain connects TRBV6-2 or TRBV6-3 to TRBJ2-5; D is perhaps TRBD2 (5 bases). The read terminates 3 residues ahead of where the CDR3 ends, so the germline J gene completes it. The CDR3 is made up of 14 amino acids. The germline CDR1 and CDR2 sequences are MNHEY and SVGEGT. V gave up 2 bases and J gave up 5 bases, with 12 bases separating them.

Details on this clone: The junction and the germline gene differ at one end; a read error may be behind it. The CDR3 sequence: CSARASGYHGELFF. The CDR3 DNA, read in part, is TGCAGTGCAAGAGCCTCAGGGTATCACGGGGAG. The chain employs TRBV20-1 and TRBJ2-2, with a possible D match to TRBD1 (5 bases). The sequenced fragment ends 3 residues before the CDR3 boundary, so the rest is inferred from the germline J gene. In germline, CDR1 is DFQATT, CDR2 SNEGSKA (reference sequence). This CDR3 spans 14 amino acids.

Of note for this clone: The read ends 3 residues early relative to the CDR3; the germline J gene fills the gap. The chain uses TRBV2 and TRBJ1-1; 7 bases fit TRBD1. The V and J ends lost 2 bases and 1 base, in that order; junction bases with no gene match: 1. The CDR3 contains 14 residues. CDR1 is SNHLY and CDR2 is FYNNEI in the germline V gene. The sequenced CDR3 bases are TGTGCCAGCAGTGAAAGGGGGCGGAACACTGAA. As protein: CASSERGRNTE. The entire CDR3 protein reads CASSERGRNTEAFF. Full variable domain (remainder filled in from reference TRBV2 and TRBJ1-1): EPEVTQTPSHQVTQMGQEVILRCVPISNHLYFYWYRQILGQKVEFLVSFYNNEISEKSEIFDDQFSVERPDGSNFTLKIRSTKLEDSAMYFCASSERGRNTEAFFGQGTRLTVV.

Details on this clone: The CDR3 is cut off 3 residues early in the read; its end comes from the germline J gene. This sequence joins TRBV20-1 and TRBJ2-5; D gene uncertain. The CDR3 is made up of 15 amino acids. The germline V and J ends were trimmed by 3 bases and 0 bases, with 14 bases remaining between them. Germline lookup yields CDR1 DFQATT and CDR2 SNEGSKA (reference sequence). This CDR3 reads CSARAPLGHQETQYF. The CDR3 bases that were read are TGCAGTGCTAGGGCCCCTCTTGGCCACCAAGAGACC.

The sequenced CDR3 bases are TGTGCCAGTATCCCTCTGGACAGGGGCCCCTACAATGAG. Residues: CASIPLDRGPYNE. The whole CDR3 sequence reads CASIPLDRGPYNEQFF. The chain employs TRBV19 and TRBJ2-1, with TRBD1 matching 9 bases. The read ends 3 residues early relative to the CDR3; the germline J gene fills the gap. J lost 2 bases, V lost 7 bases, and 9 bases had no gene match. The CDR3 is made up of 16 amino acids. From germline, CDR1 is LNHDA and CDR2 SQIVND (reference sequence). Drawing the rest from reference TRBV19 and TRBJ2-1, the complete variable domain is DGGITQSPKYLFRKEGQNVTLSCEQNLNHDAMYWYRQDPGQGLRLIYYSQIVNDFQKGDIAEGYSVSREKKESFPLTVTSAQKNPTAFYLCASIPLDRGPYNEQFFGPGTRLTVL.

On this clone itself: Read coverage stops 3 residues before the CDR3 terminus; the germline J gene supplies the remainder. The J gene is TRBJ1-2, the V gene TRBV6-2 or TRBV6-3, with TRBD1 matching 8 bases. With 6 bases clipped from V and 7 bases from J, the junction kept 1 base outside the gene matches. This CDR3 comprises 11 residues. Germline V gene data show CDR1 as MNHEY and CDR2 as SVGEGT. The CDR3: CASRDRAGYTF. The DNA read from the CDR3 is TGTGCCAGCAGGGACAGGGCTGGC.

Comments on this clone: The CDR3 end lies 3 residues beyond the end of the read and is filled in from the germline J gene. This rearrangement joins TRBV19 to TRBJ1-5; a possible D gene is TRBD1 (5 bases). Germline lookup yields CDR1 LNHDA and CDR2 SQIVND (reference sequence). This CDR3 contains 15 residues. Trimming removed 2 bases at V and 4 bases at J, with 12 bases between. The CDR3 here is CASSIMVTANQPQHF. Incomplete CDR3 DNA: TGTGCCAGTAGTATAATGGTGACAGCTAATCAGCCC.

As to this clone: The read halts 3 residues ahead of the CDR3 end, with the missing end drawn from the germline J gene. The chain couples TRBV7-7 to TRBJ2-7; 12 nucleotides align to TRBD1. Germline values: CDR1 SSHAT, CDR2 FNYEAQ (reference sequence). The CDR3 contains 14 residues. Trimming cost V 5 bases and J 5 bases; bases outside gene matches: 4. The CDR3 sequence: CASSRDRGLDEQYF. The part of the CDR3 DNA that was read is TGTGCCAGCAGCCGGGACAGGGGGCTGGACGAG.

Note on this clone: The CDR3 extends 3 residues past the end of the read, so its final part is completed from the germline J gene. The chain uses TRBV5-5 and TRBJ2-5; 8 nucleotides match TRBD1. In germline, CDR1 is SGHKS, CDR2 YYEKEE (reference sequence). The CDR3 loop spans 15 amino acids. The ends lost 0 bases at V and 1 base at J; junction bases unmatched: 2. The DNA read from the CDR3 is TGTGCCAGCAGCTTGGCAGGGGGCCTCCAAGAGACC. Its protein is CASSLAGGLQET. The whole CDR3 reads CASSLAGGLQETQYF.

Worth noting for this clone: Read sequence stops 3 residues before the CDR3 end, and the germline J gene provides the missing end. V is TRBV19 and J is TRBJ2-1; the match to TRBD2 covers 14 bases. Germline V gene lookup returns CDR1 LNHDA and CDR2 SQIVND (reference sequence). CDR3 length equals 15 residues. J was trimmed by 6 bases and V by 5 bases; bases with no gene match: 3. The CDR3 reads CASSLTSGRANEQFF. The part of the CDR3 DNA that was read is TGTGCCAGTAGTTTGACTAGCGGGAGGGCCAATGAG. Full variable domain (missing parts from reference TRBV19 and TRBJ2-1): DGGITQSPKYLFRKEGQNVTLSCEQNLNHDAMYWYRQDPGQGLRLIYYSQIVNDFQKGDIAEGYSVSREKKESFPLTVTSAQKNPTAFYLCASSLTSGRANEQFFGPGTRLTVL.

A word on this clone: The read terminates 3 residues ahead of where the CDR3 ends, so the germline J gene completes it. V usage is TRBV7-8 and J usage is TRBJ2-5, with D possibly matching TRBD2 (5 bases). The ends were cut back, 0 bases at V and 7 bases at J, with 15 bases in the middle. The germline gives CDR1 SGHVS, CDR2 FQNEAQ. This CDR3 has 15 residues. The CDR3 bases that were read are TGTGCCAGCAGCTTAGCCGGACGCACCGCGGGGACC. Its translation is CASSLAGRTAGT. The entire CDR3 is CASSLAGRTAGTQYF.

CDR3 protein: CASSFNSNEQFF. The part of the CDR3 DNA that was read is TGTGCCAGCAGCTTTAACAGCAATGAG. V usage is TRBV5-6 and J usage is TRBJ2-1; D unclear. The read terminates 3 residues ahead of where the CDR3 ends, so the germline J gene completes it. V shed 2 bases and J shed 6 bases, with 6 bases lying between them. The germline gives CDR1 SGHDT, CDR2 YYEEEE. The CDR3 is 12 residues long.

The part of the CDR3 DNA that was read is TGTGCCAGCAGTCGGAACACTGAA. This sequence encodes CASSRNTE. The whole CDR3 protein is CASSRNTEAFF. The chain joins TRBV2 to TRBJ1-1; D is uncertain. The read is 3 residues too short to cover the CDR3 end, so that end is filled in from the germline J gene. The germline V gene has CDR1 SNHLY and CDR2 FYNNEI. The V end was cut by 5 bases, the J end by 1 base, with 2 bases between. This CDR3 spans 11 amino acids.

A word on this clone: The CDR3 extends 3 residues past the end of the read, so its final part is completed from the germline J gene. This chain joins TRBV29-1 and TRBJ2-7; possible D gene TRBD1, 5 bases. The CDR3 covers 12 residues. Between the trimmed V and J ends, which lost 4 bases and 3 bases, there was a span of 10 bases. The germline V gene has CDR1 SQVTM and CDR2 ANQGSEA. The part of the CDR3 DNA that was read is TGCAGCGTTGGGATGGACATCTACGAG. This gives the protein CSVGMDIYE. The whole CDR3 sequence is CSVGMDIYEQYF.

Notes on this clone: The read comes to an end 3 residues before the CDR3 does, leaving the germline J gene to fill in the end. The V call is TRBV10-3, the J call TRBJ2-7; 9 bases align to TRBD1. This CDR3 comprises 13 residues. Germline loops: CDR1 ENHRY, CDR2 SYGVKD. The V segment lost 7 bases and the J segment 5 bases; nucleotides outside the gene matches: 6. CDR3 residues: CAIKGQGRNEQYF. CDR3 bases read: TGTGCCATCAAAGGACAGGGGAGGAACGAG.

Of note for this clone: The read ends 3 residues before the CDR3 terminus; that terminus is restored from the germline J gene. The V and J genes are TRBV6-2 or TRBV6-3 and TRBJ1-1; TRBD1 might be the D (5 bases). CDR1 MNHEY and CDR2 SVGEGT come from the germline V gene. CDR3 length: 16 amino acids. Trimming took off 1 base at V and 3 bases at J, with 15 bases between the two ends. Partial CDR3 DNA: TGTGCCAGCAGTTACTATGTGCCAGGGAGGGACACTGAA. Encoded protein: CASSYYVPGRDTE. The CDR3 in its entirety is CASSYYVPGRDTEAFF.

For this clone: The sequence runs out 3 residues before the end of the CDR3; the remainder is reconstructed from the germline J gene. The V gene is TRBV20-1, the J gene TRBJ1-2, with TRBD1 matching 8 bases. Germline values: CDR1 DFQATT, CDR2 SNEGSKA (reference sequence). CDR3 length: 13 amino acids. V lost 6 bases and J lost 6; bases outside the gene matches: 9. The CDR3 reads CSALRQGSNGYTF. The part of the CDR3 DNA that was read is TGCAGTGCATTAAGACAGGGGAGTAATGGC.

A note on this clone: The read ends 3 residues before the CDR3 terminus; that terminus is restored from the germline J gene. The chain carries TRBV7-9 and TRBJ1-2; D is uncertain. This CDR3 comprises 13 residues. Germline V CDR1 and CDR2: SEHNR, FQNEAQ (reference sequence). The V and J ends lost 5 bases and 5 bases respectively, with 12 bases between them. This chain's CDR3 is CASSQASHYGYTF. CDR3 bases read: TGTGCCAGCAGCCAGGCCTCTCATTATGGC.

Comments on this clone: Read sequence stops 3 residues before the CDR3 end, and the germline J gene provides the missing end. The chain combines TRBV20-1 with TRBJ1-5, with D maybe TRBD1 (6 bases). The V gene lost 8 bases and the J gene lost 5 bases, with 16 bases spanning the gap. The germline V gene encodes CDR1 DFQATT and CDR2 SNEGSKA (reference sequence). This CDR3 contains 13 residues. This chain's CDR3 is CSRSTGRDQPQHF. The CDR3 bases that were read are TGCAGTCGATCTACAGGGCGCGATCAGCCC.

Concerning this clone: The read halts 3 residues ahead of the CDR3 end, with the missing end drawn from the germline J gene. The rearrangement uses TRBV7-2 and TRBJ1-1; D is undetermined. This CDR3 comprises 13 residues. Germline values: CDR1 SGHTA, CDR2 FQGNSA. Trimming cost V 6 bases and J 0 bases, with 8 bases left between them. Partial CDR3 DNA: TGTGCCAGCAGTCTCGTTGTGAACACTGAA. Translation: CASSLVVNTE. The complete CDR3 protein is CASSLVVNTEAFF.

Comment on this clone: The CDR3 end falls 3 residues outside the read, so it is completed with the germline J gene. This CDR3 is also generated by other DNA sequences in the sample. The genes are TRBV7-6 and TRBJ2-2; possible D gene TRBD1, 6 bases. Trimming pared 0 bases from V and 5 bases from J, leaving 10 bases between. Germline-derived CDR1 and CDR2 are SGHVS and FNYEAQ. CDR3 length: 15 amino acids. The CDR3 DNA, read in part, is TGTGCCAGCAGCTTAGCGCAGGGGTCGACCGGGGAG. Its translation is CASSLAQGSTGE. In full, the CDR3 reads CASSLAQGSTGELFF.

Worth noting for this clone: The read ends 3 residues before the CDR3 terminus; that terminus is restored from the germline J gene. This chain connects TRBV2 to TRBJ2-3; 7 positions agree with TRBD2. Unmatched junction bases numbered 7, after V lost 8 bases and J lost 2 bases. There are 14 residues in the CDR3. CDR1 and CDR2 from the germline V gene are SNHLY and FYNNEI. The CDR3 bases that were read are TGTGCCAGCTCCGGGACTACCATCACAGATACG. Protein: CASSGTTITDT. The CDR3, in full, reads CASSGTTITDTQYF.

Worth noting for this clone: The read finishes 3 residues shy of the CDR3 end, and the germline J gene is used to complete it. This chain connects TRBV18 to TRBJ1-2, with D possibly being TRBD1 (5 bases). Trimming took 0 bases from V and 4 from J, leaving 9 bases between them. CDR3 length: 14 residues. From germline, CDR1 is KGHSH and CDR2 LQKENI. This chain's CDR3 is CASSPPRQGYGYTF. CDR3 DNA, as far as it was read: TGTGCCAGCTCACCACCTCGGCAGGGCTATGGC.

As concerns this clone: With the read ending 3 residues before the CDR3 end, the germline J gene is used to fill in that end. The rearrangement links TRBV7-7 to TRBJ2-2; D not certain. This CDR3 comprises 13 residues. Germline V gene lookup returns CDR1 SSHAT and CDR2 FNYEAQ (reference sequence). Between the trimmed V and J ends, which lost 3 bases and 7 bases, there was a span of 9 bases. The chain's CDR3 is CASSFLEGGELFF. The part of the CDR3 DNA that was read is TGTGCCAGCAGCTTTCTCGAAGGCGGGGAG.

A word on this clone: The CDR3 end is not reached by the read, which stops 3 residues before it; the germline J gene fills it in. The V and J genes are TRBV5-4 and TRBJ2-1; D is tentatively TRBD1 or TRBD2 (5 bases each). The germline gives CDR1 SGHNT, CDR2 YYREEE (reference sequence). CDR3 size: 15 residues. V gave up 0 bases and J gave up 1 base, with 8 bases separating them. CDR3 DNA, as far as it was read: TGTGCCAGCAGCTTGGAGAGGGGATCCTACAATGAG. Its translation is CASSLERGSYNE. The full CDR3 protein reads CASSLERGSYNEQFF.

In regard to this clone: Read data end 3 residues before the CDR3 end; the end is taken from the germline J gene. The chain couples TRBV19 to TRBJ2-3; no firm D call. CDR3 size: 13 residues. The V end lost 5 bases, the J end lost 6 bases, and 12 bases lay between the germline ends. Germline V gene sequence: CDR1 LNHDA, CDR2 SQIVND (reference sequence). The chain's CDR3 is CASSRQTGDTQYF. The CDR3 DNA, read in part, is TGTGCCAGTAGTCGCCAGACCGGGGATACG.

A note on this clone: The read terminates 3 residues ahead of where the CDR3 ends, so the germline J gene completes it. The chain employs TRBV6-1 and TRBJ1-5; no definite D call. In germline, CDR1 is MNHNS, CDR2 SASEGT. This CDR3 has 13 residues. V lost 3 bases and J lost 6, with 9 bases in between. The CDR3 reads CASSDNSPQPQHF. The sequenced CDR3 bases are TGTGCCAGCAGTGATAACAGTCCTCAGCCC.

A word on this clone: The read finishes 3 residues shy of the CDR3 end, and the germline J gene is used to complete it. This rearrangement joins TRBV7-2 to TRBJ1-1, with D perhaps TRBD1 (6 bases). With 7 bases removed from V and 2 bases from J, the gap between germline ends came to 14 bases. The CDR3 covers 14 residues. Germline V lookup: CDR1 SGHTA, CDR2 FQGNSA. Partial CDR3 DNA: TGTGCCAGCACCCCGGGACAAGCCAACACTGAA. It codes for CASTPGQANTE. From start to end, the CDR3 is CASTPGQANTEAFF.

To note about this clone: The read ends 3 residues before the CDR3 terminus; that terminus is restored from the germline J gene. V gene TRBV6-2 or TRBV6-3 combines with J gene TRBJ2-1; the match to TRBD2 covers 12 bases. The germline V gene encodes CDR1 MNHEY and CDR2 SVGEGT. The CDR3 covers 14 residues. Unmatched junction bases numbered 4, after V lost 8 bases and J lost 5 bases. CDR3 DNA (partial): TGTGCCAGCTGGAGACTAGCGGGAGACAATGAG. It translates to CASWRLAGDNE. The whole CDR3 region reads CASWRLAGDNEQFF.

Points on this clone: The CDR3 extends 3 residues past the end of the read, so its final part is completed from the germline J gene. V gene TRBV10-3 combines with J gene TRBJ1-1, with TRBD1 as a possible D gene (6 bases). CDR1 is ENHRY and CDR2 is SYGVKD in the germline V gene. The CDR3 spans 13 residues. CDR3 in amino acids: CAISESRGREAFF. The CDR3 DNA, read in part, is TGTGCCATCAGTGAGTCGAGGGGGAGAGAA.